Following are 11 T cell receptor beta chains from one sample sequenced in a study of shared clonotypes between healthy human individuals. Naive-designated CD8 cells lacked CD45RO, were positively enriched for CCR7, and omitted terminally differentiated effector memory CD45RA+ cells. The method was immunoSEQ multiplex PCR; TCRdb's version includes in-frame clones alone and lacks a portion of them. The table shows 1.5 million to 2.5 million clones, with about 94% occurring only once. The sequenced sample was naive CD8+ T cells sorted from blood. Every receptor here comes from a man aged 18 to 30 in good health.

The chain joins TRBV6-6 to TRBJ2-1; 8 bases are a match to TRBD2. Germline V CDR1 and CDR2: MNHNY, SVGAGI (reference sequence). The CDR3 spans 15 residues. V shed 6 bases and J 5 bases; nucleotides not matched to a gene: 9. In nucleotides, the CDR3 is TGTGCCAGCAGGAGAAGCGGGAGATTCGACAATGAGCAGTTCTTC. Translated, it gives CASRRSGRFDNEQFF.

In this sample, this clone turned up a few times. This chain joins TRBV2 and TRBJ1-5; no reliable D call. Germline-derived CDR1 and CDR2 are SNHLY and FYNNEI. Trimming removed 6 bases from V and 3 bases from J, with 9 bases in between. CDR3 length equals 13 residues. The CDR3 bases are TGTGCCAGCAGCGCAGGAAACAATCAGCCCCAGCATTTT. Protein sequence: CASSAGNNQPQHF.

The chain employs TRBV10-3 and TRBJ1-1; D not certain. V was shortened by 10 bases and J by 4 bases, with 16 bases between the two germline ends. Germline CDR1 is ENHRY and CDR2 is SYGVKD. The CDR3 spans 13 residues. In nucleotides, the CDR3 is TGTGCCACATCAGTAGAAGGGTCCACTGAAGCTTTCTTT. Its protein product is CATSVEGSTEAFF.

This clone has only one observation. The J gene is TRBJ2-7, the V gene TRBV29-1; D possibly corresponds to TRBD2 (6 bases). V gave up 8 bases and J gave up 2 bases, with 13 bases separating them. The length of the CDR3 is 12 residues. In germline, CDR1 is SQVTM, CDR2 ANQGSEA. Here the CDR3 DNA reads TGCAGCTACATCGGGGAGGCCTACGAGCAGTACTTC. As protein: CSYIGEAYEQYF.

J is TRBJ1-1 and V is TRBV19; perhaps TRBD1 as D (6 bases). The length of the CDR3 is 13 residues. Deletions cut 5 bases from V and 11 bases from J, with 18 bases between. Germline assignment: CDR1 LNHDA and CDR2 SQIVND (reference sequence). The DNA of the CDR3 is TGTGCCAGTAGTGGGGGGGGCATATACCCGGCTTTCTTT. It codes for CASSGGGIYPAFF.

V gene TRBV9 combines with J gene TRBJ2-7; D is possibly TRBD2 (6 bases). The CDR3 is 16 amino acids. Germline CDR1 and CDR2: SGDLS and YYNGEE. Trimming shortened V by 0 bases and J by 3 bases, and 16 bases separated the two germline ends. The CDR3 reads CASSVAPSGRDYEQYF. The DNA of the CDR3 is TGTGCCAGCAGCGTAGCACCAAGCGGGCGGGACTACGAGCAGTACTTC.

This chain connects TRBV27 to TRBJ2-1; unclear D gene. CDR3 length: 12 residues. Trimming removed 6 bases from V and 8 bases from J, with 11 bases in between. The germline V gene encodes CDR1 MNHEY and CDR2 SMNVEV (reference sequence). The chain's CDR3 is CASSLNGDEQFF. The CDR3 coding sequence is TGTGCCAGCAGCTTAAACGGTGATGAGCAGTTCTTC.

This chain uses TRBV19 with TRBJ1-5; 9 bases align to TRBD1. Trimming cost V 7 bases and J 4 bases; bases outside gene matches: 2. The CDR3 covers 13 residues. Per the germline V gene, CDR1 is LNHDA and CDR2 is SQIVND (reference sequence). The CDR3 DNA reads as TGTGCCAGTAAGGGGACAGGGAATCAGCCCCAGCATTTT. This encodes CASKGTGNQPQHF.

The chain joins TRBV13 to TRBJ1-2, with 10 bases identical to TRBD1. The CDR3 covers 14 residues. The trim removed 3 bases at V and 3 bases at J, leaving 1 base unmatched. Per germline, CDR1 PRHDT and CDR2 FYEKMQ (reference sequence). The CDR3 DNA sequence: TGTGCCAGCAGCTTGGGGACAGGGGACTATGGCTACACCTTC. Its protein product is CASSLGTGDYGYTF. The entire variable domain, with the rest obtained from reference TRBV13 and TRBJ1-2, is as follows: AAGVIQSPRHLIKEKRETATLKCYPIPRHDTVYWYQQGPGQDPQFLISFYEKMQSDKGSIPDRFSAQQFSDYHSELNMSSLELGDSALYFCASSLGTGDYGYTFGSGTRLTVV.

This chain joins TRBV5-4 and TRBJ2-7; TRBD1 might be the D (5 bases). The germline CDR1 and CDR2 sequences are SGHNT and YYREEE (reference sequence). This CDR3 spans 11 amino acids. V lost 0 bases, J lost 7 bases, and 5 bases lay in between. This CDR3 is CASSLGQEQYF. The CDR3 bases are TGTGCCAGCAGCTTGGGACAGGAGCAGTACTTC. The whole variable domain, filled in from reference TRBV5-4 and TRBJ2-7, reads ETGVTQSPTHLIKTRGQQVTLRCSSQSGHNTVSWYQQALGQGPQFIFQYYREEENGRGNFPPRFSGLQFPNYSSELNVNALELDDSALYLCASSLGQEQYFGPGTRLTVT.

This clone was observed a single time. The chain combines TRBV29-1 with TRBJ2-1; no firm D call. The germline V gene has CDR1 SQVTM and CDR2 ANQGSEA. V shed 6 bases and J shed 7 bases, with 13 bases lying between them. The CDR3 covers 12 residues. CDR3 sequence reads: CSVDDIANEQFF. Written as DNA, the CDR3 is TGCAGCGTGGATGACATCGCAAATGAGCAGTTCTTC.